The sequence of this T cell receptor beta chain was determined in a study of T cell changes during pregnancy in multiple sclerosis. The table came from immunoSEQ multiplex PCR; TCRdb's copy has only in-frame clones and leaves some out. The repertoire includes fewer than 35,000 clones, 90% of them detected once, and approximately 0.5% sits in the top ten. From germline, CDR1 is SGHNT and CDR2 YYREEE (reference sequence). V shed 0 bases and J shed 10 bases, with 11 bases lying between them. This CDR3 comprises 14 residues. The rearrangement uses TRBV5-4 and TRBJ1-6; D remains unclear. Sequenced material: CD4+ T cells from peripheral blood mononuclear cells, taken in the third trimester of pregnancy. This TCR was sampled from a female donor in good health, enrolled as a control in a pregnancy study. The CDR3: CASSLEKTGSPLHF. The CDR3 DNA sequence: TGTGCCAGCAGCTTGGAAAAGACGGGATCACCCCTCCACTTT.